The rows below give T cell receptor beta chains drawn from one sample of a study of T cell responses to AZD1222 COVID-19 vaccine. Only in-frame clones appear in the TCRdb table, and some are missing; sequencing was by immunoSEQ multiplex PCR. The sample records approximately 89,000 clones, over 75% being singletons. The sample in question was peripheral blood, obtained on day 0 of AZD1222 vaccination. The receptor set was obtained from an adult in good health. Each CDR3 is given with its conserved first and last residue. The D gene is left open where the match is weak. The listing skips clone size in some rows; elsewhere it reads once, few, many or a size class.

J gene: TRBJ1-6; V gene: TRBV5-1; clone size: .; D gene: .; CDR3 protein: CASSAGRTEGKWPYNSPLHF; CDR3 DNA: TGCGCCAGCAGCGCGGGGAGGACAGAGGGAAAGTGGCCCTATAATTCACCCCTCCACTTT
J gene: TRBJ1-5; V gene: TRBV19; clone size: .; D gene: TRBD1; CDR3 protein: CASSMRQGVNVWQPQHF; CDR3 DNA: TGTGCCAGTAGTATGCGGCAGGGGGTTAACGTGTGGCAGCCCCAGCATTTT
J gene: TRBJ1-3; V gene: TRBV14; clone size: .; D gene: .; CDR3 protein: CASTGSTGTSGNTIYF; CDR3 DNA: TGTGCCAGCACCGGTTCCACAGGGACGTCGGGAAACACCATATATTTT
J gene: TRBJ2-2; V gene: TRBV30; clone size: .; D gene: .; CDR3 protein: CAWSGTGELFF; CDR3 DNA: TGTGCCTGGTCTGGCACCGGGGAGCTGTTTTTT
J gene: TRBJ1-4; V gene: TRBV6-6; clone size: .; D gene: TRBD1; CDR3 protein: CASTPNRGAHNEKLFF; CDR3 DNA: TGTGCCTCCACCCCGAACAGGGGGGCGCATAATGAAAAACTGTTTTTT
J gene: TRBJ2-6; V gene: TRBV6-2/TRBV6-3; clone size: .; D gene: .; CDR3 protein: CASSSMGSGANVLTF; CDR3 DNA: TGTGCCAGCAGTTCGATGGGCTCTGGGGCCAACGTCCTGACTTTC
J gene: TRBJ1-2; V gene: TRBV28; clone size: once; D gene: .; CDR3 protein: CASSIPDTKYGYTF; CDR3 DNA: TGTGCCAGCAGTATCCCGGACACAAAATATGGCTACACCTTC
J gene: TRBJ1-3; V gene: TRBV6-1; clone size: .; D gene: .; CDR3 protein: CASSVREGSSGNTIYF; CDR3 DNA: TGTGCCAGCAGTGTCCGGGAAGGGAGCTCTGGAAACACCATATATTTT
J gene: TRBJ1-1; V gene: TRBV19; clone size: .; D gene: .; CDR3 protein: CASESGTEAFF; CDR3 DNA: TGTGCCAGTGAGTCAGGCACTGAAGCTTTCTTT
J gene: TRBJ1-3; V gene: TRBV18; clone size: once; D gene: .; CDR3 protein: CASSPVLLAGNTIYF; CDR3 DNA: TGTGCCAGCTCACCAGTGTTGCTAGCTGGAAACACCATATATTTT
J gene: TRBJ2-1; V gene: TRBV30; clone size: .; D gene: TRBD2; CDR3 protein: CAWSVLAGGSNEQFF; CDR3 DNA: TGTGCCTGGAGTGTACTTGCGGGGGGGAGTAATGAGCAGTTCTTC
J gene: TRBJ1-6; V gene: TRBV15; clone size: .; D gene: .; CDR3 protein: CATKGPLGSSPLHF; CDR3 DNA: TGTGCCACAAAGGGGCCCCTGGGGAGTTCACCCCTCCACTTT
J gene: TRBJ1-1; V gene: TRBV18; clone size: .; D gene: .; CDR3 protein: CASSPTRAQDTEAFF; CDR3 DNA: TGTGCCAGCTCCCCGACCAGGGCCCAGGACACTGAAGCTTTCTTT
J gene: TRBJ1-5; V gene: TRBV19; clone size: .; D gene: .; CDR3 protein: CATATLRNQPQHF; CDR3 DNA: TGTGCCACCGCAACCCTTCGCAATCAGCCCCAGCATTTT
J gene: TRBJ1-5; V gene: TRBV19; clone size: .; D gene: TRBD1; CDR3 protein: CASSTMTGIYQPQHF; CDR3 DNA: TGTGCCAGTAGTACCATGACAGGGATCTACCAGCCCCAGCATTTT
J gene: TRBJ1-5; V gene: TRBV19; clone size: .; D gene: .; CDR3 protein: CASEIGGSNQPQHF; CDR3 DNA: TGTGCCAGCGAGATAGGGGGTAGCAATCAGCCCCAGCATTTT